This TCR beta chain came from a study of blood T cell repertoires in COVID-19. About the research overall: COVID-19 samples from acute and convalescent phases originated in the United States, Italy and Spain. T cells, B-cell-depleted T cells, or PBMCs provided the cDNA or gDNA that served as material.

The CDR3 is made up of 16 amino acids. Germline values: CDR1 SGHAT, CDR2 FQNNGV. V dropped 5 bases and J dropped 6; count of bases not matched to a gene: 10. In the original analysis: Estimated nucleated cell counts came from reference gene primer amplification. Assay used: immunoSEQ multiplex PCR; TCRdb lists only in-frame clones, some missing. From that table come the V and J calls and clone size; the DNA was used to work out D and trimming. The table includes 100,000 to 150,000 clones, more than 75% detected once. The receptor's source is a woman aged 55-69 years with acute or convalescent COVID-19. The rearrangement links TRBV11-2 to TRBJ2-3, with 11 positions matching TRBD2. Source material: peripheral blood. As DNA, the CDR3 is TGTGCCAGCAGCCTGAGAACTAGCGGGAGTTTTGATACGCAGTATTTT. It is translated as CASSLRTSGSFDTQYF. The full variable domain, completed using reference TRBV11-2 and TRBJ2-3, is EAGVAQSPRYKIIEKRQSVAFWCNPISGHATLYWYQQILGQGPKLLIQFQNNGVVDDSQLPKDRFSAERLKGVDSTLKIQPAKLEDSAVYLCASSLRTSGSFDTQYFGPGTRLTVL.